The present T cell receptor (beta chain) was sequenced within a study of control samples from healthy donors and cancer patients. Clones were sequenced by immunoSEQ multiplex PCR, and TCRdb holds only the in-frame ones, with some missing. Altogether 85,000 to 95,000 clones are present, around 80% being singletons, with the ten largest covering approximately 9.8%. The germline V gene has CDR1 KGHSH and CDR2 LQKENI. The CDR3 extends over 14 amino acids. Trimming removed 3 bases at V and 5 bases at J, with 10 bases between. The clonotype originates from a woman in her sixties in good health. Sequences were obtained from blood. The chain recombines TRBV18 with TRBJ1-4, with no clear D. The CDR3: CASSPGRRNEKLFF. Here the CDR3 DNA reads TGTGCCAGCTCACCGGGGAGACGAAATGAAAAACTGTTTTTT.